Each of the 23 T cell receptor beta chains below was sequenced from the same sample in a study of shared clonotypes between healthy human individuals. Sequenced by immunoSEQ multiplex PCR; TCRdb stores in-frame clones only, minus some. The sample holds over a million clones, around 98% seen once. Sequencing was carried out using naive CD4+ T cells sorted from blood. Subset reported: CD45RA+ positively selected. The source is a man aged 25 to 40 in good health.

The chain uses TRBV5-1 and TRBJ2-1, with TRBD2 matching 7 bases. V was clipped by 4 bases and J by 0 bases; unmatched bases: 7. Germline CDR1 reads SGHRS; CDR2 reads YFSETQ. The CDR3 sequence is 16 residues long. CDR3 residues: CASSKERDSSYNEQFF. CDR3 bases: TGCGCCAGCAGCAAGGAGCGGGACTCCTCCTACAATGAGCAGTTCTTC.

The chain has TRBV7-2 and TRBJ2-7; TRBD2 matches 9 bases. Germline V gives CDR1 SGHTA, CDR2 FQGNSA. Trimming cost V 2 bases and J 0 bases; bases outside gene matches: 8. There are 17 residues in the CDR3. The CDR3 coding sequence is TGTGCCAGCAGCTTATTTGCTAGCGGGAAAATCTCCTACGAGCAGTACTTC. Amino acid sequence: CASSLFASGKISYEQYF.

The chain is built from TRBV7-9 and TRBJ2-5; tentatively, D is TRBD1 or TRBD2 (5 bases each). The ends were cut back, 7 bases at V and 5 bases at J, with 14 bases in the middle. This CDR3 spans 13 amino acids. Germline V gives CDR1 SEHNR, CDR2 FQNEAQ (reference sequence). Here the CDR3 reads CASTLVGVETQYF. The CDR3 DNA reads TGTGCCAGCACCCTAGTGGGGGTGGAGACCCAGTACTTC.

CDR3 coding DNA: TGTGCCAGCAGTGCTCTCCTGGGGACTAGCGGCTACAATGAGCAGTTCTTC. It codes for CASSALLGTSGYNEQFF. The chain couples TRBV2 to TRBJ2-1; TRBD2 matches at 11 bases. Looked up from germline, CDR1 is SNHLY and CDR2 is FYNNEI. The CDR3 has 17 amino acids. Trimming cost V 4 bases and J 3 bases; bases outside gene matches: 8.

The chain links TRBV7-6 to TRBJ2-5; 11 bases are a match to TRBD2. The CDR3 is made up of 16 amino acids. From germline, CDR1 is SGHVS and CDR2 FNYEAQ. With V trimmed by 0 bases and J by 5 bases, 5 bases remained unmatched. The CDR3 loop is CASSLARTSGRETQYF. The CDR3 DNA sequence: TGTGCCAGCAGCTTAGCCAGGACTAGCGGGCGTGAGACCCAGTACTTC.

This sequence joins TRBV11-3 and TRBJ2-3; tentative D call: TRBD1 (5 bases). Trimming stripped 0 bases from V and 4 bases from J, with 14 bases between. The CDR3 covers 16 residues. CDR1 and CDR2 from the germline V gene are SGHNT and YENEEA. Here the CDR3 reads CASSLEGGRDADTQYF. CDR3 nucleotide sequence: TGTGCCAGCAGCTTAGAAGGCGGCAGGGATGCAGATACGCAGTATTTT.

V and J are TRBV5-1 and TRBJ2-5; D may be TRBD2 (6 bases). The CDR3 has 16 residues. Germline V lookup: CDR1 SGHRS, CDR2 YFSETQ. Trimming cost V 0 bases and J 4 bases, with 16 bases left between them. In DNA form, the CDR3 reads TGCGCCAGCAGCTTGGGGGGAGCTCCGCGGGGAGAGACCCAGTACTTC. The encoded protein is CASSLGGAPRGETQYF.

As regards this clone: Other DNA sequences in the sample encode the same CDR3. The rearrangement joins TRBV9 to TRBJ2-1; TRBD2 is a possible D gene (5 bases). Germline CDR1 and CDR2: SGDLS and YYNGEE. V lost 4 bases, J lost 0 bases, and 8 bases lay in between. The CDR3 length is 14 residues. The CDR3 loop reads CASSLASSYNEQFF. In nucleotides, the CDR3 is TGTGCCAGCAGCCTAGCCAGCTCCTACAATGAGCAGTTCTTC.

The chain couples TRBV6-6 to TRBJ2-5, with D perhaps given as TRBD1 or TRBD2 (5 bases each). CDR3 length equals 14 residues. The germline V gene encodes CDR1 MNHNY and CDR2 SVGAGI (reference sequence). Trimming removed 6 bases from V and 1 base from J, with 12 bases in between. The CDR3 is CASSLKGPQETQYF. The CDR3 region has the DNA TGTGCCAGCAGCCTTAAGGGACCCCAAGAGACCCAGTACTTC.

The chain employs TRBV9 and TRBJ2-7, with TRBD2 matching over 7 bases. The germline gives CDR1 SGDLS, CDR2 YYNGEE. The trim removed 2 bases at V and 9 bases at J, leaving 14 bases unmatched. The CDR3 runs 15 residues. CDR3 amino acids: CASSVSGTIGGLQYF. The DNA of the CDR3 is TGTGCCAGCAGCGTCTCCGGGACTATCGGAGGCTTGCAGTACTTC.

The chain uses TRBV5-1 and TRBJ1-1; 10 bases map to TRBD1. V was pared by 4 bases and J by 0 bases, with 6 bases of the junction left unmatched. From germline, CDR1 is SGHRS and CDR2 YFSETQ. The length of the CDR3 is 16 residues. CDR3 nucleotide sequence: TGCGCCAGCAGCCCGACAGGGGGCGGAATGAACACTGAAGCTTTCTTT. Its translation is CASSPTGGGMNTEAFF.

This chain uses TRBV11-3 with TRBJ2-7; D ambiguous. The CDR3 totals 15 residues. V was shortened by 2 bases and J by 3 bases, with 14 bases between the two germline ends. CDR1 SGHNT and CDR2 YENEEA come from the germline V gene. CDR3 amino acids: CASSLKGHGSYEQYF. The CDR3 DNA follows: TGTGCCAGCAGCTTAAAAGGGCACGGAAGCTACGAGCAGTACTTC.

On this clone itself: Additional DNA sequences in this sample encode the identical CDR3. The V and J genes are TRBV9 and TRBJ2-3; 11 nucleotides match TRBD2. The CDR3 has 15 amino acids. Germline-derived CDR1 and CDR2 are SGDLS and YYNGEE. V dropped 0 bases and J dropped 6; count of bases not matched to a gene: 3. The CDR3 sequence: CASSVGTSGLDTQYF. The CDR3 region has the DNA TGTGCCAGCAGCGTAGGGACTAGCGGGTTGGATACGCAGTATTTT. Using reference TRBV9 and TRBJ2-3 for the parts outside the CDR3, the full variable domain is DSGVTQTPKHLITATGQRVTLRCSPRSGDLSVYWYQQSLDQGLQFLIQYYNGEERAKGNILERFSAQQFPDLHSELNLSSLELGDSALYFCASSVGTSGLDTQYFGPGTRLTVL.

The CDR3 bases are TGTGCCAGCAGGGGACAGGGCTACAATGAGCAGTTCTTC. Translation gives CASRGQGYNEQFF. J is TRBJ2-1 and V is TRBV28, with 9 bases matching TRBD1. Germline values: CDR1 MDHEN, CDR2 SYDVKM. Trimming cost V 6 bases and J 3 bases; bases outside gene matches: 0. The CDR3 runs 13 residues.

The chain has TRBV28 and TRBJ1-4, with 8 bases lining up with TRBD1. This CDR3 region has 15 residues. V shed 3 bases and J 7 bases; nucleotides not matched to a gene: 7. Germline CDR1 reads MDHEN; CDR2 reads SYDVKM. In DNA, the CDR3 is TGTGCCAGCAGTTTCCCCGAGGGACAGGCTGAAAAACTGTTTTTT. Protein product: CASSFPEGQAEKLFF.

The chain uses TRBV5-4 and TRBJ2-7; possibly TRBD1 for D (7 bases). CDR3 size: 13 residues. Trimming left V 4 bases short and J 4 bases short, with 12 bases between. Germline loops: CDR1 SGHNT, CDR2 YYREEE (reference sequence). CDR3 residues: CASSQGDWYEQYF. As DNA, the CDR3 is TGTGCCAGCAGCCAGGGGGACTGGTACGAGCAGTACTTC.

A single count supports this clone. The same CDR3 is also encoded by other DNA sequences in this sample. The gene calls are TRBV14 and TRBJ2-2; D is uncertain. The germline CDR1 and CDR2 sequences are SGHDN and FVKESK. Trimming removed 6 bases from V and 2 bases from J, with 10 bases in between. This CDR3 comprises 14 residues. The CDR3 DNA follows: TGTGCCAGCAGGTCGGGCGGTAACACCGGGGAGCTGTTTTTT. This gives the protein CASRSGGNTGELFF.

The chain recombines TRBV5-1 with TRBJ1-2, with a possible D match to TRBD1 (6 bases). The CDR3 loop spans 15 amino acids. In germline, CDR1 is SGHRS, CDR2 YFSETQ. V was pared by 4 bases and J by 4 bases, with 17 bases between. The CDR3 DNA reads as TGCGCCAGCAGCGTATCGGGGGCACCTCCCTATGGCTACACCTTC. It specifies CASSVSGAPPYGYTF.

J is TRBJ2-3 and V is TRBV5-1; 9 nucleotides agree with TRBD1. The V segment lost 2 bases and the J segment 4 bases; nucleotides outside the gene matches: 5. This CDR3 comprises 15 residues. Germline V gives CDR1 SGHRS, CDR2 YFSETQ. The DNA for the CDR3 is TGCGCCAGCAGCTTCGGGACAGGGACGCCAGATACGCAGTATTTT. This codes for CASSFGTGTPDTQYF. Full variable domain (missing parts from reference TRBV5-1 and TRBJ2-3): KAGVTQTPRYLIKTRGQQVTLSCSPISGHRSVSWYQQTPGQGLQFLFEYFSETQRNKGNFPGRFSGRQFSNSRSEMNVSTLELGDSALYLCASSFGTGTPDTQYFGPGTRLTVL.

The V call is TRBV9, the J call TRBJ1-4; the match to TRBD1 covers 7 bases. With 4 bases clipped from V and 4 bases from J, the junction kept 4 bases outside the gene matches. Per germline, CDR1 SGDLS and CDR2 YYNGEE. CDR3 size: 14 residues. In nucleotides, the CDR3 is TGTGCCAGCAGCCTCACAGGGGTTAATGAAAAACTGTTTTTT. Translating it yields CASSLTGVNEKLFF.

The chain's CDR3 is CASSVAVRGDQETQYF. DNA for the CDR3: TGTGCCAGCAGCGTAGCGGTTAGGGGGGATCAAGAGACCCAGTACTTC. V and J are TRBV9 and TRBJ2-5; D possibly matches TRBD1 or TRBD2 (6 bases each). Trimming shortened V by 0 bases and J by 2 bases, and 14 bases separated the two germline ends. From germline, CDR1 is SGDLS and CDR2 YYNGEE. The CDR3 loop spans 16 amino acids.

This chain joins TRBV10-3 and TRBJ2-7, with 8 bases that match TRBD1. The CDR3 totals 16 residues. The V and J ends lost 6 bases and 3 bases, in that order; junction bases with no gene match: 13. Per germline, CDR1 ENHRY and CDR2 SYGVKD. CDR3 in DNA: TGTGCCATCAGCGGGGTCAAGACAGGGGATAACTACGAGCAGTACTTC. It codes for CAISGVKTGDNYEQYF.

The V and J genes are TRBV28 and TRBJ2-7, with 8 bases fitting TRBD1. Trimming at V came to 5 bases and at J to 2 bases, leaving 14 bases not matched to a gene. The CDR3 length is 17 residues. Germline V CDR1 and CDR2: MDHEN, SYDVKM. The DNA for the CDR3 is TGTGCCAGCAGTAATAGGCTCGGGACAGGCGAGCCCTACGAGCAGTACTTC. Its protein is CASSNRLGTGEPYEQYF.